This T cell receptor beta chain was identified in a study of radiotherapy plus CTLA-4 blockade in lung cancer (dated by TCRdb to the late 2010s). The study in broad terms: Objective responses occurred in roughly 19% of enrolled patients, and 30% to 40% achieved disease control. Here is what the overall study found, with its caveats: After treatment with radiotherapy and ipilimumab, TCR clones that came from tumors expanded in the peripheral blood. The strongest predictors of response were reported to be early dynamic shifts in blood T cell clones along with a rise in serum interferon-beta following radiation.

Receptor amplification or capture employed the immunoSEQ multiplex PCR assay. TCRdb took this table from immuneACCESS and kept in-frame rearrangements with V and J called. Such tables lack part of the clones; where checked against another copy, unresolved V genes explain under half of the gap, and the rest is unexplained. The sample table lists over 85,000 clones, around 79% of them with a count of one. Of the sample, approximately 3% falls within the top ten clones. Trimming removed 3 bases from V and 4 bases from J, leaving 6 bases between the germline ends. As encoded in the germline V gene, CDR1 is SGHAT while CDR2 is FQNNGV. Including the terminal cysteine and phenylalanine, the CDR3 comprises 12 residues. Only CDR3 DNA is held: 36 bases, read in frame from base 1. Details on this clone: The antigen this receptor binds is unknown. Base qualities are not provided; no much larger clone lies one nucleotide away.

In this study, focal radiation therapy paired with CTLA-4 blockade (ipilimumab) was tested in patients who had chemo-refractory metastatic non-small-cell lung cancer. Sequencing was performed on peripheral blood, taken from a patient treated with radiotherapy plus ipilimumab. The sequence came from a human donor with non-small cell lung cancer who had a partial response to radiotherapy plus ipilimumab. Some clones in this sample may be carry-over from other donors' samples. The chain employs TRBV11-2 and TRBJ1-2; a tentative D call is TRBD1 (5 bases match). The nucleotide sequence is TGTGCCAGCAGCTTGGACATCTATGGCTACACCTTC. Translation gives CASSLDIYGYTF.